This TCR beta chain was sequenced in a study of brain T cells in children with intractable seizures. The CDR3 contains 17 residues. Germline CDR1 is SGHKS and CDR2 is YYEKEE (reference sequence). V lost 3 bases and J lost 4, with 22 bases in between. Patients received at least one anti-epileptic drug before surgery. General study results and limits: Clones missing pre-surgery may reflect undersampling of that blood sample.

Profiled with immunoSEQ multiplex PCR; TCRdb holds only in-frame clones, not every one. The profile shows tens of thousands of clones, 90% to 95% of them singletons. A remark on this clone: What it recognizes is unknown.

The sequence was obtained from a boy younger than 18 with focal cortical dysplasia and intractable seizures. The sample was peripheral blood, taken at surgery. The chain links TRBV5-5 to TRBJ1-1; D may be TRBD1 (5 bases). This CDR3 reads CASSYRYSSGRGTEAFF. The DNA of the CDR3 is TGTGCCAGCAGCTACCGATATTCTTCAGGGAGGGGCACTGAAGCTTTCTTT.